One sample yielded the 15 T cell receptor beta chains listed below, sequenced in a study of blood T cell repertoires in COVID-19. This table comes from immunoSEQ multiplex PCR, and its TCRdb copy is limited to in-frame clones, with some not included. The sample lists approximately 28,000 clones, around 79% occurring once. The specimen sequenced was peripheral blood. The receptors here all came from an elderly man with active or convalescent COVID-19.

The chain joins TRBV5-4 to TRBJ1-2; the match to TRBD1 covers 9 bases. CDR3 length: 16 amino acids. J gave up 8 bases and V 3 bases, and 14 bases lay outside the gene matches. Germline lookup yields CDR1 SGHNT and CDR2 YYREEE (reference sequence). CDR3 region: CASSSQAGQGSWGYTF. CDR3 sequence (DNA): TGTGCCAGCAGCTCTCAAGCGGGACAGGGATCGTGGGGCTACACCTTC.

The genes are TRBV3-1 (or the pseudogene TRBV3-2) and TRBJ2-1; no clear D gene. In germline, CDR1 is LGHDT, CDR2 YNNKEL (reference sequence). V was clipped by 3 bases and J by 0 bases, with 9 bases between them. This CDR3 is built from 15 residues. The DNA for the CDR3 is TGTGCCAGCAGCCAGTTAGAAGTCTCCTACAATGAGCAGTTCTTC. Encoded protein: CASSQLEVSYNEQFF.

This clone was found a few times. V is TRBV11-2 and J is TRBJ2-7; a possible D gene is TRBD1 (5 bases). Germline V lookup: CDR1 SGHAT, CDR2 FQNNGV. This CDR3 has 18 residues. The ends were cut back, 3 bases at V and 2 bases at J, with 23 bases in the middle. The CDR3 DNA is TGTGCCAGCAGCTTCCCAAATCACGCGACAGAGAATCCCTACGAGCAGTACTTC. Translating it yields CASSFPNHATENPYEQYF. The complete variable domain, with remaining parts taken from reference TRBV11-2 and TRBJ2-7, reads EAGVAQSPRYKIIEKRQSVAFWCNPISGHATLYWYQQILGQGPKLLIQFQNNGVVDDSQLPKDRFSAERLKGVDSTLKIQPAKLEDSAVYLCASSFPNHATENPYEQYFGPGTRLTVT.

The chain employs TRBV5-5 and TRBJ1-1, with D tentatively TRBD1 (5 bases). The CDR3 contains 15 residues. V was clipped by 4 bases and J by 1 base, with 14 bases between them. Germline V gene lookup returns CDR1 SGHKS and CDR2 YYEKEE (reference sequence). This CDR3 is CASSPEGRPNTEAFF. CDR3 DNA: TGTGCCAGCAGCCCGGAGGGACGGCCGAACACTGAAGCTTTCTTT.

V and J are TRBV2 and TRBJ1-1; D unresolved. There are 13 residues in the CDR3. Germline V gene data show CDR1 as SNHLY and CDR2 as FYNNEI. Trimming pared 3 bases from V and 2 bases from J, leaving 7 bases between. CDR3 bases: TGTGCCAGCAGTGACACAGTCAACACTGAAGCTTTCTTT. Residues: CASSDTVNTEAFF.

The V and J genes are TRBV7-2 and TRBJ1-3; D ambiguous. The CDR3 has 13 residues. Looked up from germline, CDR1 is SGHTA and CDR2 is FQGNSA. Trimming pared 5 bases from V and 2 bases from J, leaving 7 bases between. CDR3 sequence (DNA): TGTGCCAGCAGCCCCTACGCTGGAAACACCATATATTTT. It yields the protein CASSPYAGNTIYF.

The rearrangement joins TRBV15 to TRBJ1-1, with 7 bases identical to TRBD1. The germline V gene has CDR1 LNHNV and CDR2 YYDKDF (reference sequence). J gave up 1 base and V 4 bases, and 3 bases lay outside the gene matches. This CDR3 contains 14 residues. The CDR3 DNA reads TGTGCCACCAGCAAAAGACAGGGGAACACTGAAGCTTTCTTT. This codes for CATSKRQGNTEAFF.

The chain is built from TRBV25-1 and TRBJ2-1, with D possibly TRBD1 on 6 matching bases. Germline V lookup: CDR1 MGHDK, CDR2 SYGVNS. This CDR3 spans 15 amino acids. Trimming took 4 bases from V and 0 from J, leaving 10 bases between them. The CDR3 nucleotides read TGTGCCAGCAGTGCCACAGGGTTCTCCTACAATGAGCAGTTCTTC. Translated: CASSATGFSYNEQFF.

This chain connects TRBV19 to TRBJ2-6; 8 bases are a match to TRBD1. The CDR3 consists of 15 residues. Germline CDR1 and CDR2: LNHDA and SQIVND (reference sequence). The trim removed 8 bases at V and 2 bases at J, leaving 5 bases unmatched. The CDR3 loop is CASAEDRAGANVLTF. The CDR3 nucleotides are TGTGCCAGTGCGGAGGACAGGGCTGGGGCCAACGTCCTGACTTTC.

This clone was observed a handful of times. This chain connects TRBV6-2 or TRBV6-3 to TRBJ1-1; 9 bases fit TRBD1. The CDR3 loop spans 16 amino acids. The V segment lost 0 bases and the J segment 3 bases; nucleotides outside the gene matches: 5. Germline CDR1 MNHEY, CDR2 SVGEGT. CDR3 bases: TGTGCCAGCAGTTACTCGACGGACAGGGGATACACTGAAGCTTTCTTT. It codes for CASSYSTDRGYTEAFF.

This rearrangement joins TRBV20-1 to TRBJ2-7, with 10 nucleotides matching TRBD2. There are 14 residues in the CDR3. Trimming took 3 bases from V and 3 from J; bases not matched to a gene: 5. The germline gives CDR1 DFQATT, CDR2 SNEGSKA (reference sequence). The CDR3 DNA sequence: TGCAGTGCTAGTGCTAGCGGGGGTAACTACGAGCAGTACTTC. Translated, it gives CSASASGGNYEQYF.

The chain has TRBV7-6 and TRBJ2-7; 12 bases map to TRBD2. There are 15 residues in the CDR3. The V gene end was trimmed by 2 bases and the J gene end by 7 bases; junction bases not matched to a gene: 6. Germline CDR1 is SGHVS and CDR2 is FNYEAQ. The CDR3 nucleotides are TGTGCCAGCAGCTTACTAGCGGGAGGGCCGGGGGAGCAGTACTTC. It specifies CASSLLAGGPGEQYF.

The chain has TRBV5-4 and TRBJ1-1, with D perhaps matching TRBD1 (6 bases). The CDR3 contains 13 residues. Germline-derived CDR1 and CDR2 are SGHNT and YYREEE (reference sequence). V was shortened by 1 base and J by 8 bases, with 12 bases between the two germline ends. CDR3 sequence: CASSLRFGQEAFF. CDR3 DNA sequence: TGTGCCAGCAGCTTGCGATTCGGACAGGAAGCTTTCTTT.

The genes are TRBV6-5 and TRBJ1-2, with a weak D call TRBD1 (5 bases). Germline CDR1 and CDR2: MNHEY and SVGAGI. CDR3 size: 12 residues. The V gene lost 6 bases and the J gene lost 5 bases, with 10 bases spanning the gap. DNA for the CDR3: TGTGCCAGCAGGCCCAGGGCGTATGGCTACACCTTC. This sequence encodes CASRPRAYGYTF.

This clone has only a few counts. The rearrangement links TRBV7-2 to TRBJ1-6; D is uncertain. Germline V gene sequence: CDR1 SGHTA, CDR2 FQGNSA. This CDR3 comprises 18 residues. Trimming left V 1 base short and J 1 base short, with 14 bases between. The CDR3 reads CASSLESRVRSYNSPLHF. CDR3 bases: TGTGCCAGCAGCTTAGAGAGCCGGGTCAGATCCTATAATTCACCCCTCCACTTT.